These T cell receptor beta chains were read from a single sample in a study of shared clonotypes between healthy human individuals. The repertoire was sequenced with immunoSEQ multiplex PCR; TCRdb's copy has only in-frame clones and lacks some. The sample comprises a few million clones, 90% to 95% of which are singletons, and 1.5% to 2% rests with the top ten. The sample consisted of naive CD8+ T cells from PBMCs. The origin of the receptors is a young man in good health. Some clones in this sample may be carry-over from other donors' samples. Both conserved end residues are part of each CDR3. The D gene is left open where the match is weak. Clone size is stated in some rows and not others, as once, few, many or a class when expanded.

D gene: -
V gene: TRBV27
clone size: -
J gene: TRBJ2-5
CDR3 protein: CASSLIGYQETQYF
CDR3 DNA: TGTGCCAGCAGTTTAATAGGGTACCAAGAGACCCAGTACTTC

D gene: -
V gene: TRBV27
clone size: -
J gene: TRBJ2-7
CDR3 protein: CASSPYGAPAALRGSYEQYF
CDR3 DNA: TGTGCCAGCAGTCCGTACGGGGCTCCCGCCGCTTTAAGAGGGTCCTACGAGCAGTACTTC

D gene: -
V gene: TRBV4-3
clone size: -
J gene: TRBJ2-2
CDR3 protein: CASSQDHASRTGELFF
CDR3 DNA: TGCGCCAGCAGCCAAGATCACGCTAGCCGCACCGGGGAGTTGTTTTTT

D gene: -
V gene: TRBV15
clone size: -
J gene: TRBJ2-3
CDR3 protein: CATVDRRADTQYF
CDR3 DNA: TGTGCCACCGTCGACAGGCGCGCAGATACGCAGTATTTT

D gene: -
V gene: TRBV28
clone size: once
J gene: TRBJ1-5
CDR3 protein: CASSRGQNQPQHF
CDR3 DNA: TGTGCCAGCAGTCGCGGACAGAATCAGCCCCAGCATTTT

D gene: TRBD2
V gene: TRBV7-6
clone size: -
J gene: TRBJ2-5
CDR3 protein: CASSLVAGGFQETQYF
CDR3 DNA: TGTGCCAGCAGCCTAGTAGCGGGAGGGTTTCAAGAGACCCAGTACTTC

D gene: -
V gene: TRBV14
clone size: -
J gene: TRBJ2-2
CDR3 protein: CASSQETSTGELFF
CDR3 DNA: TGTGCCAGCAGCCAGGAGACCTCGACCGGGGAGCTGTTTTTT

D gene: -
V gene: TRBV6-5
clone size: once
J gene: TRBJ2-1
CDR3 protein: CASSQGRSAYNEQFF
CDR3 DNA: TGTGCCAGCAGTCAGGGCCGCAGTGCCTACAATGAGCAGTTCTTC

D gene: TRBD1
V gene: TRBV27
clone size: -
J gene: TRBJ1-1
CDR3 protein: CASSSTGDGTEAFF
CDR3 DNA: TGTGCCAGCAGCTCCACAGGGGATGGCACTGAAGCTTTCTTT

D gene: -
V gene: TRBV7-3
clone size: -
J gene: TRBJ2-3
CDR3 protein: CASTLTELDLGTDTQYF
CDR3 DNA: TGTGCCAGCACCCTAACGGAATTGGACCTTGGCACAGATACGCAGTATTTT

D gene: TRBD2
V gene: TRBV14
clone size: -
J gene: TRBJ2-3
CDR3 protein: CASSQDWGGKSDTQYF
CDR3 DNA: TGTGCCAGCAGCCAAGACTGGGGGGGAAAATCAGATACGCAGTATTTT

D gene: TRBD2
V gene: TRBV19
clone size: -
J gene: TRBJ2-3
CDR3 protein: CASSANPSLAGGPKSTQYF
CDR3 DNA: TGTGCCAGTAGTGCAAACCCCTCACTAGCGGGAGGGCCGAAGAGCACGCAGTATTTT

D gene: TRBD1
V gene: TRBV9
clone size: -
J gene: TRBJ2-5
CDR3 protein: CASSVGTGGGETQYF
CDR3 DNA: TGTGCCAGCAGCGTAGGGACAGGGGGTGGCGAGACCCAGTACTTC

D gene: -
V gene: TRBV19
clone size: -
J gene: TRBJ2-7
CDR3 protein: CASSIGLRGEQYF
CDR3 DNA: TGTGCCAGTAGTATAGGTCTAAGGGGCGAGCAGTACTTC

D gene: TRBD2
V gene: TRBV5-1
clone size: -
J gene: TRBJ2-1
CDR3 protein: CASSIGTSGRSYNEQFF
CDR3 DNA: TGCGCCAGCAGCATCGGGACTAGCGGGAGGTCCTACAATGAGCAGTTCTTC

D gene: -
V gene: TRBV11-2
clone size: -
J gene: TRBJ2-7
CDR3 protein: CASSLGADYEQYF
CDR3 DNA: TGTGCCAGCAGCTTAGGAGCAGACTACGAGCAGTACTTC

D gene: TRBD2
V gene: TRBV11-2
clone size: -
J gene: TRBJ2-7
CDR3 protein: CASSSRLAGRGSYEQYF
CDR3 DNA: TGTGCCAGCAGCTCCAGACTAGCGGGACGCGGTTCCTACGAGCAGTACTTC

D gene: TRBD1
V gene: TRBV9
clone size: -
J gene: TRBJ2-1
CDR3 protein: CASRGTGDSDEQFF
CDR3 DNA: TGTGCCAGCAGAGGGACAGGGGATTCGGATGAGCAGTTCTTC

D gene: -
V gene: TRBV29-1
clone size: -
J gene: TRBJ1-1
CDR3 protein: CSVELLSAWTEDTEAFF
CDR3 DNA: TGCAGCGTTGAACTGCTGTCGGCTTGGACAGAGGACACTGAAGCTTTCTTT

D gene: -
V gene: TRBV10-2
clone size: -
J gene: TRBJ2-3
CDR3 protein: CASRVPGRTDTQYF
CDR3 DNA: TGCGCCAGCAGGGTCCCGGGGAGGACAGATACGCAGTATTTT

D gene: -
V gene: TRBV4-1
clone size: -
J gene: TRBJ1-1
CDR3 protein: CASSQVGQGPEAFF
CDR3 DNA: TGCGCCAGCAGCCAAGTAGGTCAGGGCCCCGAAGCTTTCTTT

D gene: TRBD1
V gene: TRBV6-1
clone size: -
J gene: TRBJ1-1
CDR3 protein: CASRASGTEEAFF
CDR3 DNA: TGTGCCAGCAGGGCCTCCGGGACAGAGGAAGCTTTCTTT

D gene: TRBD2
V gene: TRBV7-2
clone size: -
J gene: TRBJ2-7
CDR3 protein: CASSSRKGGPGLPPGGQYF
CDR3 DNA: TGTGCCAGCAGCTCCCGTAAGGGCGGACCGGGACTACCCCCTGGAGGGCAGTACTTC

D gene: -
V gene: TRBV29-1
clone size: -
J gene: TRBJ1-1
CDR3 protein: CSVEQEYTEAFF
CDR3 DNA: TGCAGCGTTGAACAGGAATACACTGAAGCTTTCTTT

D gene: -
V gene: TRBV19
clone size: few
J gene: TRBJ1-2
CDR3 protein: CASTGTAYGYTF
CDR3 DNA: TGTGCCAGTACGGGGACCGCTTATGGCTACACCTTC

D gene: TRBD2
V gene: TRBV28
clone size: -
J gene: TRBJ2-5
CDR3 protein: CASSLSLAGTQGETQYF
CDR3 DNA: TGTGCCAGCAGTTTATCGCTAGCGGGTACCCAAGGAGAGACCCAGTACTTC

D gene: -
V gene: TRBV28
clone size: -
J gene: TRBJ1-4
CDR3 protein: CASSVTGTTNEKLFF
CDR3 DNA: TGTGCCAGCAGTGTAACAGGGACAACTAATGAAAAACTGTTTTTT

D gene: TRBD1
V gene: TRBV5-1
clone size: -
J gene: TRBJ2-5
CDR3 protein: CASSLGQGDGTQYF
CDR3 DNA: TGCGCCAGCAGCTTAGGACAGGGCGATGGGACCCAGTACTTC

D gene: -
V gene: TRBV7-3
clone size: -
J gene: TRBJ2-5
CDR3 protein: CASSLTGHSGETQYF
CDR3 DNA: TGTGCCAGCAGCTTAACGGGCCACAGCGGAGAGACCCAGTACTTC

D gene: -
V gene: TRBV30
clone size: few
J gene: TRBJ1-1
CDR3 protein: CAWSGLLLVAFF
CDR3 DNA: TGTGCCTGGAGCGGACTCCTCCTGGTGGCTTTCTTT

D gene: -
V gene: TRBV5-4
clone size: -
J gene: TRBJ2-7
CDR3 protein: CASSLGTYEQYF
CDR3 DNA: TGTGCCAGCAGCTTGGGGACCTACGAGCAGTACTTC

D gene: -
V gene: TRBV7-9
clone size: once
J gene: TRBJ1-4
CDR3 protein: CASGPDQTSEKLFF
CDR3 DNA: TGTGCCAGCGGGCCAGACCAAACCTCTGAAAAACTGTTTTTT

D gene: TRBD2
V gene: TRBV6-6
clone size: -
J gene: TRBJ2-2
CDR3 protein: CASSPRTSESGELFF
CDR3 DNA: TGTGCCAGCAGCCCCAGGACTAGCGAGTCCGGGGAGCTGTTTTTT

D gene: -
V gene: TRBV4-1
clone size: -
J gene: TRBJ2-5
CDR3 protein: CASSQDSSIGNRVNPGTQYF
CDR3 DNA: TGCGCCAGCAGCCAAGATTCTTCAATTGGAAACAGGGTCAACCCGGGGACCCAGTACTTC

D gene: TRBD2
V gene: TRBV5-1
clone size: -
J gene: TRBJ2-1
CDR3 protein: CASSLLLAGGPYNEQFF
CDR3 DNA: TGCGCCAGCAGCTTGCTGCTAGCGGGAGGGCCCTACAATGAGCAGTTCTTC